The T cell receptor beta chain described here comes from a study of T cell repertoires in cytomegalovirus infection. Study-wide context: Based on public TCR beta signatures, there were indications of CMV infection and of a matching HLA type. Whole-study findings and limits: Summed public TCR beta family frequency identified CMV carriers bearing the relevant HLA. Ex vivo, HLA-C-restricted CMV-specific TCR beta clonotypes prevailed over the rest of the response.

TCRdb re-analysed the reads in MiXCR, keeping a single row per CDR3 protein. The table records approximately 150,000 distinct CDR3 sequences, over 15% of them present only once. Trimming at V came to 5 bases and at J to 4 bases, leaving 7 bases not matched to a gene. Per germline, CDR1 SGHAT and CDR2 FQNNGV. The CDR3 runs to 16 residues. Concerning this clonotype itself: Its antigen is not identified.

This clonotype originated in a human donor in good health (CMV status not recorded). Some clones in this sample may be carry-over from other donors' samples. Sequenced: CD8+ T cells from PBMCs. The chain uses TRBV11-2 and TRBJ2-1; 11 nucleotides line up with TRBD2. The CDR3 sequence: CASSLSRTSGYNEQFF. CDR3 in DNA: TGTGCCAGCAGCCTATCCCGGACTAGCGGGTACAATGAGCAGTTCTTC.